These 10 T cell receptor beta chains originate from one sample sequenced in a study of OX40 agonist ivuxolimab in advanced cancers. Some clones are missing from TCRdb's copy, which holds only in-frame ones; the method was immunoSEQ multiplex PCR. The sample carries about 64,000 clones, roughly 87% recorded once. The source was CD4+ or CD8+ T cells sorted from blood, collected in a trial of the OX40 agonist ivuxolimab. These receptors all come from an adult with an advanced solid tumor such as melanoma, head and neck, liver or kidney cancer.

The J gene is TRBJ2-1, the V gene TRBV15, with 8 bases identical to TRBD2. The CDR3 has 15 amino acids. With 0 bases clipped from V and 4 bases from J, the junction kept 2 bases outside the gene matches. CDR1 and CDR2 from the germline V gene are LNHNV and YYDKDF (reference sequence). The chain's CDR3 is CATSRDLAGYNEQFF. The CDR3, as DNA: TGTGCCACCAGCAGAGACCTAGCGGGTTACAATGAGCAGTTCTTC.

The chain carries TRBV28 and TRBJ2-7; D is undetermined. Looked up from germline, CDR1 is MDHEN and CDR2 is SYDVKM. CDR3 length equals 13 residues. Trimming pared 7 bases from V and 0 bases from J, leaving 10 bases between. The CDR3 loop reads CASTPRPSYEQYF. The CDR3 nucleotides read TGTGCCAGCACTCCACGGCCCTCCTACGAGCAGTACTTC. The full variable domain, its missing parts supplied by reference TRBV28 and TRBJ2-7, is DVKVTQSSRYLVKRTGEKVFLECVQDMDHENMFWYRQDPGLGLRLIYFSYDVKMKEKGDIPEGYSVSREKKERFSLILESASTNQTSMYLCASTPRPSYEQYFGPGTRLTVT.

This clone was seen only once. The junction and the germline gene differ at one end; a read error may be behind it. This chain uses TRBV7-8 with TRBJ2-5; the match to TRBD2 covers 7 bases. The DNA end favors TRBJ2-7, so the J call may be wrong. The CDR3 sequence is 14 residues long. The germline V gene encodes CDR1 SGHVS and CDR2 FQNEAQ. The CDR3 loop reads CATSWAGDFYEQYF. The CDR3 DNA is TGTGCCACCAGCTGGGCGGGAGATTTCTACGAGCAGTACTTC.

This chain joins TRBV11-3 and TRBJ2-7, with TRBD1 identical over 8 bases. The CDR3 is 15 amino acids. Germline CDR1 is SGHNT and CDR2 is YENEEA. The V segment lost 5 bases and the J segment 3 bases; nucleotides outside the gene matches: 9. CDR3 DNA: TGTGCCAGCAGCCTTAGAGGGGGACAGGACTACGAGCAGTACTTC. It translates to CASSLRGGQDYEQYF.

This chain links TRBV15 with TRBJ2-3, with 9 nucleotides matching TRBD2. The CDR3 has 17 residues. Germline values: CDR1 LNHNV, CDR2 YYDKDF (reference sequence). V dropped 1 base and J dropped 1; count of bases not matched to a gene: 6. CDR3 sequence: CATSRGGGRARTDTQYF. DNA of the CDR3: TGTGCCACCAGCAGAGGAGGCGGGAGGGCCCGCACAGATACGCAGTATTTT.

The CDR3 DNA reads TGTGCCAGCAGCGACGGGACAAACTATGGCTACACCTTC. Residues: CASSDGTNYGYTF. The chain recombines TRBV6-5 with TRBJ1-2; a weak D match, TRBD1 (6 bases). This CDR3 has 13 amino acids. CDR1 and CDR2 from the germline V gene are MNHEY and SVGAGI. Trimming removed 6 bases from V and 2 bases from J, with 10 bases in between.

The V gene is TRBV5-4, the J gene TRBJ2-3; maybe TRBD2 (6 bases). Trimming cost V 3 bases and J 1 base, with 21 bases left between them. The germline gives CDR1 SGHNT, CDR2 YYREEE (reference sequence). The CDR3 contains 18 residues. CDR3 nucleotide sequence: TGTGCCAGCAGCTCGGGCCTCGAGCGGGTCCGCGGCACAGATACGCAGTATTTT. This sequence encodes CASSSGLERVRGTDTQYF. Complete variable domain (other parts from reference TRBV5-4 and TRBJ2-3): ETGVTQSPTHLIKTRGQQVTLRCSSQSGHNTVSWYQQALGQGPQFIFQYYREEENGRGNFPPRFSGLQFPNYSSELNVNALELDDSALYLCASSSGLERVRGTDTQYFGPGTRLTVL.

The chain employs TRBV23-1 and TRBJ1-1; perhaps TRBD1 as D (5 bases). TRBV23-1 is treated as an ORF (open reading frame) with a function not yet certain. Trimming took off 4 bases at V and 1 base at J, with 16 bases between the two ends. This CDR3 is built from 16 residues. DNA for the CDR3: TGCGCCAGCAGTCTTTGGGCCGCGAGGGGGAACACTGAAGCTTTCTTT. This codes for CASSLWAARGNTEAFF.

The genes are TRBV9 and TRBJ2-7; 8 bases map to TRBD1. The CDR3 has 15 residues. The germline gives CDR1 SGDLS, CDR2 YYNGEE. V dropped 3 bases and J dropped 1; count of bases not matched to a gene: 6. Here the CDR3 reads CASSERTGISYEQYF. The CDR3 nucleotides read TGTGCCAGCAGCGAGAGGACAGGGATTTCCTACGAGCAGTACTTC.

The chain combines TRBV5-4 with TRBJ2-5; D possibly corresponds to TRBD1 (6 bases). Germline V gives CDR1 SGHNT, CDR2 YYREEE (reference sequence). The ends were cut back, 4 bases at V and 4 bases at J, with 14 bases in the middle. CDR3 length: 14 residues. The DNA for the CDR3 is TGTGCCAGCAGCCACTTACAGGGACGAGAGACCCAGTACTTC. Its protein is CASSHLQGRETQYF.